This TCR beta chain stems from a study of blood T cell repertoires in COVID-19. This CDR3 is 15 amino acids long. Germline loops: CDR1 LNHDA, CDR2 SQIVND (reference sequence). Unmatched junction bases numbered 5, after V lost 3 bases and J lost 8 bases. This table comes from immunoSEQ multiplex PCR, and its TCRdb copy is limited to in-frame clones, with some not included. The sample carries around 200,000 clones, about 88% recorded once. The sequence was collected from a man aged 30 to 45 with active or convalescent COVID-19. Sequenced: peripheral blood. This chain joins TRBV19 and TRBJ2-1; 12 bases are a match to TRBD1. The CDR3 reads CASSIRDRGLYEQFF. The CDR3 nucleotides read TGTGCCAGTAGTATTAGGGACAGGGGGCTATATGAGCAGTTCTTC.